Below are 3 T cell receptor beta chains sequenced from a single sample in a study of T-cell reconstitution after alpha-beta-depleted transplantation in children. Unique molecular identifiers were incorporated during preparation of the TCRbeta library. TCRdb used MiXCR to reprocess the PCR reads, holding one entry per CDR3 protein. The repertoire holds 490,000 or so distinct CDR3 sequences, around 13% seen once, with around 6% in the top ten. The sequencing here drew on PBMCs from the stem cell graft donor, taken from the stem cell graft. The receptors come from a human donor who donated a stem cell graft to a child with combined immunodeficiency.

The table lists this clonotype with many counts. This chain uses TRBV25-1 with TRBJ1-6; no definite D call. V was trimmed by 5 bases and J by 15 bases, leaving 11 bases between them. The CDR3 is 11 residues long. Looked up from germline, CDR1 is MGHDK and CDR2 is SYGVNS. CDR3 in amino acids: CASSIGYLLHF. CDR3 in DNA: TGTGCCAGCAGTATAGGGTACCTCCTCCACTTT.

A note on this clonotype: One end of the junction does not line up with germline, which may come from a read error. V usage is TRBV12-3 or TRBV12-4 and J usage is TRBJ2-6; the match to TRBD1 covers 11 bases. The CDR3 is 19 residues long. The CDR3 DNA follows: TGTGCCATCAGTGCGGACAGGGGGCACTACCTCTCTGGGGCCAACGTCCTGACTTTC. Its protein is CAISADRGHYLSGANVLTF.

This clonotype was counted between two and nine times. V and J are TRBV18 and TRBJ1-1; D is uncertain. The CDR3 totals 13 residues. V was shortened by 4 bases and J by 3 bases, with 9 bases between the two germline ends. The germline V gene has CDR1 KGHSH and CDR2 LQKENI. For the CDR3, the DNA is TGTGCCAGCTCACTATTTGGACACACTGAAGCTTTCTTT. Translated, it gives CASSLFGHTEAFF.